This passage covers 9 T cell receptor beta chains from one sample sequenced in a study of blood T cells in healthy people across ages. The use of a sample-barcoded 5' primer and a J-beta primer mix characterized a second PCR of about 7 to 12 cycles. MiXCR, run by TCRdb on the 5' RACE reads, gives a single entry per CDR3 protein. The sample includes some 890,000 distinct CDR3 sequences, 25% to 35% of them seen just once. This sample was also put to use in a study of T cells of mothers and their children.

Material for sequencing was blood. The source is a woman aged 40 to 50 in good health.

This clonotype was seen a handful of times. A much larger clone lies a single base off, so this may be a read error. V and J are TRBV7-2 and TRBJ2-5, with D possibly being TRBD1 or TRBD2 (5 bases each). CDR1 and CDR2 (germline): SGHTA, FQGNSA. The CDR3 is made up of 15 amino acids. As DNA, the CDR3 is TGTGCCAGCAGCTTAGGGCAGGGTAGGGGAGAGGCCCAGTACTTC. Translating it yields CASSLGQGRGEAQYF. The full variable domain, rest sourced from reference TRBV7-2 and TRBJ2-5, is GAGVSQSPSNKVTEKGKDVELRCDPISGHTALYWYRQSLGQGLEFLIYFQGNSAPDKSGLPSDRFSAERTGGSVSTLTIQRTQQEDSAVYLCASSLGQGRGEAQYFGPGTRLLVL.

This clonotype came up many times. This chain uses TRBV4-2 with TRBJ1-2; 7 positions match TRBD1. The junction had 9 bases not matched to a gene; V was cut back by 3 bases and J by 8 bases. The CDR3 contains 14 residues. The germline CDR1 and CDR2 sequences are LGHNA and YNFKEQ. In nucleotides, the CDR3 is TGTGCCAGCAGCCAGGCGACAGGGTCGGGCGGCTACACCTTC. It is translated as CASSQATGSGGYTF.

This clonotype has a handful of counts. V gene TRBV28 combines with J gene TRBJ1-5, with TRBD1 identical over 8 bases. The CDR3 sequence is 17 residues long. From germline, CDR1 is MDHEN and CDR2 SYDVKM. V lost 6 bases and J lost 0; bases outside the gene matches: 10. In DNA form, the CDR3 reads TGTGCCAGCAGCTCACCGCGACAGGGGATTAGCAATCAGCCCCAGCATTTT. Protein product: CASSSPRQGISNQPQHF.

This clonotype has a count of ten or more. The chain joins TRBV28 to TRBJ2-7, with TRBD1 identical over 7 bases. The CDR3 consists of 13 residues. From germline, CDR1 is MDHEN and CDR2 SYDVKM. Unmatched junction bases numbered 3, after V lost 2 bases and J lost 5 bases. CDR3 residues: CASSLDRVNEQYF. For the CDR3, the DNA is TGTGCCAGCAGTTTAGACAGGGTTAACGAGCAGTACTTC.

The CDR3 protein is CASSGLTGGADTQYF. The CDR3 DNA reads as TGTGCCAGCAGCGGTCTGACAGGGGGAGCAGATACGCAGTATTTT. The rearrangement uses TRBV7-9 and TRBJ2-3; TRBD1 matches 9 bases. Germline V lookup: CDR1 SEHNR, CDR2 FQNEAQ (reference sequence). The CDR3 is 15 amino acids. After removal of 5 bases from V and 4 bases from J, the junction contained 7 bases not matched to a gene.

This clonotype was picked up a small number of times. This chain connects TRBV3-1 to TRBJ2-5, with a tentative D call TRBD2 (6 bases). The J call may not be correct, given that the DNA end is closer to TRBJ2-7. This CDR3 contains 11 residues. Germline V lookup: CDR1 LGHDT, CDR2 YNNKEL (reference sequence). CDR3 sequence reads: CATATEGEQYF. The CDR3 nucleotides read TGTGCCACGGCGACGGAGGGCGAGCAGTACTTC.

This chain connects TRBV7-2 to TRBJ1-4; no definite D call. There are 16 residues in the CDR3. V lost 6 bases, J lost 6 bases, and 20 bases lay in between. Germline CDR1 is SGHTA and CDR2 is FQGNSA. CDR3 protein: CASSHFPIRSDEKLFF. DNA of the CDR3: TGTGCCAGCAGTCACTTCCCCATCCGGTCCGATGAAAAACTGTTTTTT.

This clonotype has at least ten counts. The chain is built from TRBV18 and TRBJ2-1; D ambiguous. Trimming took off 0 bases at V and 6 bases at J, with 3 bases between the two ends. CDR1 is KGHSH and CDR2 is LQKENI in the germline V gene. This CDR3 region has 12 residues. The CDR3 bases are TGTGCCAGCTCACCACCCTCCAATGAGCAGTTCTTC. Its protein is CASSPPSNEQFF.

A few counts support this clonotype. This chain links TRBV7-9 with TRBJ1-2; D gene unclear. The CDR3 loop spans 13 amino acids. Germline V gives CDR1 SEHNR, CDR2 FQNEAQ (reference sequence). V gave up 5 bases and J gave up 1 base, with 8 bases separating them. The CDR3, as DNA: TGTGCCAGCAGCCCAACTCATAACTATGGCTACACCTTC. Amino acids: CASSPTHNYGYTF.